A selection of T cell receptor beta chains follows, all from one sample in a study of early T cells in non-severe SARS-CoV-2 infection. TCRdb reprocessed the 5' RACE reads via MiXCR and lists one record per CDR3 protein. The table shows tens of thousands of distinct CDR3 sequences, with more than 15% occurring only once. The sequencing here drew on whole blood, taken at baseline. These receptors came from an adult who was a healthcare worker with PCR-confirmed SARS-CoV-2 infection or an uninfected control (not recorded which). The CDR3 runs from the conserved cysteine through the conserved F or W. The D gene is left open where the match is weak. Expanded clones get a size class; other rows say once, few or many, or leave the size out.

TGTGCCAGCAGCTCCTCCGGGATTGAGCAGTTCTTC CASSSSGIEQFF TRBJ2-1 TRBV7-2 . .
TGCAGTGCTAGAGATCCCGGGTACTATGGCTACACCTTC CSARDPGYYGYTF TRBJ1-2 TRBV20-1 . .
TGCAGTGCACTACTAGGACAACCAGGCTACACCTTC CSALLGQPGYTF TRBJ1-2 TRBV20-1 . .
TGTGCCAGCAGCCAAGCACTAGCGGGAATGGGTACGCAGTATTTT CASSQALAGMGTQYF TRBJ2-3 TRBV14 TRBD2 .
TGTGCCAGCAGTAAACCAGATAACTATGGCTACACCTTC CASSKPDNYGYTF TRBJ1-2 TRBV28 . many
TGCAGCGTTGAGGGCCTGGGCGGGCAGACCCAGTACTTC CSVEGLGGQTQYF TRBJ2-5 TRBV29-1 . few
TGTGCCAGCAGCTCTACAGGGGGTGCTGACATTCAGTACTTC CASSSTGGADIQYF TRBJ2-4 TRBV7-2 TRBD1 .
TGCAGTGCCATGGACAGGGGAAATTCACCCCTCCACTTT CSAMDRGNSPLHF TRBJ1-6 TRBV20-1 TRBD1 .
TGTGCCAGCAGTTCACAGGGCTTGAACACCGGGGAGCTGTTTTTT CASSSQGLNTGELFF TRBJ2-2 TRBV12-3/TRBV12-4 . few
TGTGCCAGCAGCTCTAGGACAGGGAGGACTGAAGCTTTCTTT CASSSRTGRTEAFF TRBJ1-1 TRBV7-9 TRBD1 .
TGTGCCAGCAGCTCGGGACCCCCGGACCATCGGTCCTACAATGAGCAGTTCTTC CASSSGPPDHRSYNEQFF TRBJ2-1 TRBV7-9 . few
TGTGCCATCAGCGAGCCTGGACGGATGAACACTGAAGCTTTCTTT CAISEPGRMNTEAFF TRBJ1-1 TRBV10-3 . many
TGTGCCAGCAGCTTCAGGCGACAATATAATTCACCCCTCCACTTT CASSFRRQYNSPLHF TRBJ1-6 TRBV5-8 . few
TGTGCCAGCAGCGCGCGGGACACAGGATCGATTGTATATACGCAGTATTTT CASSARDTGSIVYTQYF TRBJ2-3 TRBV7-8 . .
TGTGCCAGCAGCCCCATAGCGGGAGGTACCTACAATGAGCAGTTCTTC CASSPIAGGTYNEQFF TRBJ2-1 TRBV11-2 TRBD2 .
TGTGCCAGCAGTTGGAGGGAGGTTGACTCACCCCTCCACTTT CASSWREVDSPLHF TRBJ1-6 TRBV12-3/TRBV12-4 . few
TGTGCCAGCAGTTTAACGGGGGGCGCACATCAGCCCCAGCATTTT CASSLTGGAHQPQHF TRBJ1-5 TRBV12-3/TRBV12-4 . few
TGTGCCAGCAGCCCCCATGCGATCGGAGGGCTAGTCGGCACAGATACGCAGTATTTT CASSPHAIGGLVGTDTQYF TRBJ2-3 TRBV7-2 . .
TGTGCCAGCAGTAAGTCGGCCTACAATGAGCAGTTCTTC CASSKSAYNEQFF TRBJ2-1 TRBV6-6 . many
TGCAGTGCTAGAGCGTTTCAGGGGGCGGCCACTGAAGCTTTCTTT CSARAFQGAATEAFF TRBJ1-1 TRBV20-1 TRBD1 few
TGTGCCAGCAGCTTAGCCGGCGGCAACACTGAAGCTTTCTTT CASSLAGGNTEAFF TRBJ1-1 TRBV7-9 . many
TGTGCCAGCAATCGACAACTTTCGGGTGGCTACACCTTC CASNRQLSGGYTF TRBJ1-2 TRBV2 . .
TGCGCCAGCAGCTTCCTACCAGACTACGAGCAGTACTTC CASSFLPDYEQYF TRBJ2-7 TRBV5-1 . .
TGTGCCATCAGTGTCAGGGGAACCGGGGAGCTGTTTTTT CAISVRGTGELFF TRBJ2-2 TRBV10-3 . many
TGCGCCAGCAGCTTTGGACAGGAGTACGAGCAGTACTTC CASSFGQEYEQYF TRBJ2-7 TRBV5-1 TRBD1 .
TGTGCCAGCAGCGCTTCAGGGGATAATACGCAGTATTTT CASSASGDNTQYF TRBJ2-3 TRBV6-1 . many
TGTGCCAGCAGCTCGCGGACAGTCTCTGGGGCCAACGTCCTGACTTTC CASSSRTVSGANVLTF TRBJ2-6 TRBV11-2 . .
TGTGCCAGTAGTATCGATCTCCCCTACGAGCAGTACTTC CASSIDLPYEQYF TRBJ2-7 TRBV19 . .
TGTGCCAGCAGTTTCGACAGGGGTAATTCACCCCTCCACTTT CASSFDRGNSPLHF TRBJ1-6 TRBV12-3/TRBV12-4 TRBD1 .
TGTGCCAGCAGTGTTAGAAATGAGCAGTTCTTC CASSVRNEQFF TRBJ2-1 TRBV2 . few
TGCAGTGCTAGAAGTTTTGGAAACACCATATATTTT CSARSFGNTIYF TRBJ1-3 TRBV20-1 . few
TGTGCCAGCACCCAGTTCGGGACAGAGAGCAATCAGCCCCAGCATTTT CASTQFGTESNQPQHF TRBJ1-5 TRBV2 TRBD1 many
TGTGCCAGCAGTGCGGGCGTATCTGGAAACACCATATATTTT CASSAGVSGNTIYF TRBJ1-3 TRBV2 . few
TGCAGTGCCCGGACAGGGCGGTCTGAGCAGTTCTTC CSARTGRSEQFF TRBJ2-1 TRBV20-1 TRBD1 few
TGCGCCAGCAGTGGGAAGACAGGGGGTAATGAAAAACTGTTTTTT CASSGKTGGNEKLFF TRBJ1-4 TRBV10-2 TRBD1 .
TGTGCCAGCAGCTCTATAGCGGGAAGGGATACGCAGTATTTT CASSSIAGRDTQYF TRBJ2-3 TRBV7-2 TRBD2 .
TGTGCCAGCAGCTCTAGCGGGGGGGCCCGTTCAGATACGCAGTATTTT CASSSSGGARSDTQYF TRBJ2-3 TRBV7-6 TRBD2 .
TGTGCCAGCAGCCCTAAGGGGGATGAGCAGTTCTTC CASSPKGDEQFF TRBJ2-1 TRBV7-2 . .
TGTGCCATCAGTGGGGGCCAAGAGACCCAGTACTTC CAISGGQETQYF TRBJ2-5 TRBV10-3 . .
TGTGCCAGCAGTTCTCAACGGACAGGGAAGAACGGGGAGCTGTTTTTT CASSSQRTGKNGELFF TRBJ2-2 TRBV27 TRBD1 .
TGCAGTGCGCCCCCCGGGCCTAACTATGGCTACACCTTC CSAPPGPNYGYTF TRBJ1-2 TRBV20-1 . few
TGTGCCAGCAGCGAAACTACAGTTAACTATGGCTACACCTTC CASSETTVNYGYTF TRBJ1-2 TRBV5-5 . .
TGCAGTGCTGCGGCTAGCGGGAGCTTGAAGACCCAGTACTTC CSAAASGSLKTQYF TRBJ2-5 TRBV20-1 TRBD2 many
TGTGCCAGCAGCCCCTTTTCACGGGGCAGGAACACTGAAGCTTTCTTT CASSPFSRGRNTEAFF TRBJ1-1 TRBV9 . .
TGTGCCAGCAACGGGCAAAGCACAGATACGCAGTATTTT CASNGQSTDTQYF TRBJ2-3 TRBV2 . .
TGTGCCAGCAGCTTAGCCCTGGGACAGGGAAAAGAGACCCAGTACTTC CASSLALGQGKETQYF TRBJ2-5 TRBV7-9 TRBD1 few
TGTGCCAGCAGCTTATGGCAGCAAGAGACCCAGTACTTC CASSLWQQETQYF TRBJ2-5 TRBV7-8 . few
TGTGCCAGCAGGTTAGGACAGAACTATGGCTACACCTTC CASRLGQNYGYTF TRBJ1-2 TRBV27 . many
TGTGCCAGCAGCTCTACTGCGGGATCCACAGATACGCAGTATTTT CASSSTAGSTDTQYF TRBJ2-3 TRBV11-2 . many
TGTGCCAGCAGCGTAAGACAGATGAACACTGAAGCTTTCTTT CASSVRQMNTEAFF TRBJ1-1 TRBV9 . .
TGTGCCAGCAGCTTAGTCACAGGGGCGGACGGGGAGCTGTTTTTT CASSLVTGADGELFF TRBJ2-2 TRBV11-3 TRBD1 .
TGTGCCTGCTTGGGGACAGGGGGCAGAGCAGACCTTAAACTGTTTTTT CACLGTGGRADLKLFF TRBJ1-4 TRBV30 TRBD1 few
TGTGCCAGCAGTCGACAGGGGGCCTCCGGGACCAGAACCTACGAGCAGTACTTC CASSRQGASGTRTYEQYF TRBJ2-7 TRBV4-2 TRBD1 few
TGTGCCAGCAGCTTCCTAGCGGGAGCCGCCTACGAGCAGTACTTC CASSFLAGAAYEQYF TRBJ2-7 TRBV7-9 TRBD2 few
TGTGCCAGCAGCCAAGATCTGGCGGCGGCTCAAGAGACCCAGTACTTC CASSQDLAAAQETQYF TRBJ2-5 TRBV3-1 . few